This TCR beta chain was documented in a study of OX40 agonist ivuxolimab in advanced cancers. Background on the study: Intravenous ivuxolimab at 0.01 to 10 mg/kg was given to patients every 2 weeks. Patients in dose escalation had liver, melanoma, kidney or head and neck cancers. Study-level findings and limits: There were, on average, more expanded clones in CD8+ T cells than in CD4+.

In the case of this clone: Its antigen is unidentified.

The CDR3 spans 15 residues. Trimming took 4 bases from V and 6 from J; bases not matched to a gene: 8. Germline CDR1 is GTSNPN and CDR2 is SVGIG (reference sequence). Peripheral blood came from all dose cohorts at three timepoints. Only in-frame clones appear in the TCRdb table, and some are missing; sequencing was by immunoSEQ multiplex PCR. The repertoire has roughly 64,000 clones, 91% of them found once; the top ten carry about 5%. The receptor was isolated from an adult with an advanced solid tumor such as melanoma, head and neck, liver or kidney cancer. The sample here was CD4+ or CD8+ T cells sorted from blood, taken in a trial of the OX40 agonist ivuxolimab. This sequence joins TRBV30 and TRBJ2-1, with 11 nucleotides matching TRBD2. CDR3 DNA sequence: TGTGCCTGGACTAGAACTAGCGGGAGTATCAATGAGCAGTTCTTC. Its protein is CAWTRTSGSINEQFF.